The 14 T cell receptor beta chains listed next were all sequenced from one sample in a study of regulatory T cells in long-lasting Graves disease (dated by TCRdb to the early 2020s). In the paper's terms, the time point label means: persistent/refractory GD, antithyroid drugs over 5 years with positive TRAb. For both TCR sequencing and RNA sequencing, RNA was extracted from PBMCs in TRIzol. Library preparation used multiplex PCR. The sequencer was an Illumina HiSeq 4000. CDR3 regions were amplified by Arm-PCR with iRepertoire HTBI primers to construct TCR beta libraries. In TCRdb, the public reads were trimmed at Q25 with fastp and aligned with MiXCR, with productive beta chains retained. Duplicate CDR3 protein sequences are folded into a single record with the most common DNA and genes. The sample yields hundreds of thousands of distinct CDR3 sequences; less than 25% were counted once. 6.5% to 10% of the sample lies in the top ten.

Specimen: peripheral blood mononuclear cells (PBMCs), collected when the disease was refractory, from a patient treated with antithyroid drugs. These TCRs come from a female donor with Graves disease.

This clonotype was observed many times. CDR3 sequence: CSASPSGSSYEQYF. CDR3 DNA sequence: TGCAGTGCTTCCCCTAGCGGGAGTAGCTACGAGCAGTACTTC. The chain joins TRBV20-1 to TRBJ2-7; 10 bases agree with TRBD2. The CDR3 contains 14 residues. Trimming at V came to 5 bases and at J to 3 bases, leaving 7 bases not matched to a gene. Germline assignment: CDR1 DFQATT and CDR2 SNEGSKA (reference sequence).

The chain has TRBV19 and TRBJ2-2, with a tentative D call TRBD1 (6 bases). V dropped 3 bases and J dropped 7 bases, with 21 bases sitting between them. Germline V gene sequence: CDR1 LNHDA, CDR2 SQIVND (reference sequence). This CDR3 region has 17 residues. Here the CDR3 reads CASSIQDRVLHGGELFF. CDR3 nucleotide sequence: TGTGCCAGTAGTATCCAGGACAGAGTCTTACATGGCGGGGAGCTGTTTTTT. The full variable domain, with the rest looked up from reference TRBV19 and TRBJ2-2, is DGGITQSPKYLFRKEGQNVTLSCEQNLNHDAMYWYRQDPGQGLRLIYYSQIVNDFQKGDIAEGYSVSREKKESFPLTVTSAQKNPTAFYLCASSIQDRVLHGGELFFGEGSRLTVL.

This clonotype turned up a few times. A much larger clone differs from this one at a single base, so this may be a read error. The chain links TRBV27 to TRBJ1-1; a possible D gene is TRBD1 (5 bases). The V and J ends lost 7 bases and 6 bases respectively, with 18 bases between them. The CDR3 runs to 14 residues. Germline V CDR1 and CDR2: MNHEY, SMNVEV (reference sequence). CDR3 region: CASNLLRGVPEAFF. The CDR3 DNA reads TGTGCCAGCAATTTGTTGAGAGGGGTCCCTGAAGCTTTCTTT.

This clonotype has ten or more counts. The chain couples TRBV11-2 to TRBJ1-1; TRBD1 matches at 7 bases. V shed 6 bases and J 4 bases; nucleotides not matched to a gene: 14. The CDR3 is 16 amino acids. CDR1 is SGHAT and CDR2 is FQNNGV in the germline V gene. CDR3: CASRSIKGDRVTEAFF. CDR3 nucleotides: TGTGCCAGCAGATCCATAAAAGGAGACAGGGTCACTGAAGCTTTCTTT.

This clonotype was seen many times. The V gene is TRBV18, the J gene TRBJ2-7; D is perhaps TRBD2 (6 bases). Between the trimmed V and J ends, which lost 6 bases and 6 bases, there was a span of 15 bases. Germline CDR1 reads KGHSH; CDR2 reads LQKENI. The CDR3 contains 13 residues. Here the CDR3 DNA reads TGTGCCAGCTCTCTCCAGACTAGATCCGAGCAGTACTTC. Translated: CASSLQTRSEQYF.

This clonotype was seen repeatedly, ten times or more. The chain links TRBV29-1 to TRBJ2-5; no firm D call. Germline V gives CDR1 SQVTM, CDR2 ANQGSEA. This CDR3 contains 13 residues. Trimming took off 2 bases at V and 5 bases at J, with 12 bases between the two ends. CDR3 sequence: CSVEMGNLETQYF. The CDR3 DNA sequence: TGCAGCGTTGAAATGGGCAATCTGGAGACCCAGTACTTC.

This clonotype showed up many times. The chain has TRBV7-2 and TRBJ2-7; TRBD2 is a possible D gene (5 bases). The CDR3 length is 15 residues. Germline V lookup: CDR1 SGHTA, CDR2 FQGNSA. Trimming took 4 bases from V and 2 from J, leaving 15 bases between them. The CDR3 is CASSYNSDGTYEQYF. The CDR3 DNA is TGTGCCAGCAGCTACAATAGCGACGGAACCTACGAGCAGTACTTC.

This clonotype was observed many times. The chain is built from TRBV20-1 and TRBJ1-1; a weak D match, TRBD1 (5 bases). In germline, CDR1 is DFQATT, CDR2 SNEGSKA (reference sequence). This CDR3 comprises 13 residues. The V and J ends lost 3 bases and 0 bases respectively, with 8 bases between them. This CDR3 reads CSARDTLNTEAFF. The CDR3, as DNA: TGCAGTGCTAGGGACACCTTGAACACTGAAGCTTTCTTT.

This clonotype has more than one count but fewer than ten. The rearrangement uses TRBV19 and TRBJ2-7; no clear D. Trimming took 0 bases from V and 6 from J, leaving 6 bases between them. The CDR3 has 12 residues. Per germline, CDR1 LNHDA and CDR2 SQIVND (reference sequence). The CDR3 DNA reads TGTGCCAGTAGTATAGACCAGACCGAGCAGTACTTC. It codes for CASSIDQTEQYF. Drawing the rest from reference TRBV19 and TRBJ2-7, the complete variable domain is DGGITQSPKYLFRKEGQNVTLSCEQNLNHDAMYWYRQDPGQGLRLIYYSQIVNDFQKGDIAEGYSVSREKKESFPLTVTSAQKNPTAFYLCASSIDQTEQYFGPGTRLTVT.

This clonotype was seen only a few times. The gene calls are TRBV5-1 and TRBJ1-4; 8 positions agree with TRBD1. Losses at the gene ends were 4 bases for V and 2 bases for J; bases not matched to a gene: 1. Germline-derived CDR1 and CDR2 are SGHRS and YFSETQ. The CDR3 has 14 amino acids. This CDR3 is CASSAGGTNEKLFF. The CDR3 region has the DNA TGCGCCAGCAGCGCAGGGGGCACTAATGAAAAACTGTTTTTT.

A few counts support this clonotype. V is TRBV19 and J is TRBJ2-2; D is possibly TRBD1 (5 bases). This CDR3 is 15 amino acids long. The germline V gene encodes CDR1 LNHDA and CDR2 SQIVND (reference sequence). V was clipped by 1 base and J by 2 bases, with 8 bases between them. The DNA for the CDR3 is TGTGCCAGTAGTATAGGACAGCCAAACACCGGGGAGCTGTTTTTT. This encodes CASSIGQPNTGELFF.

In this sample, this clonotype turned up a few times. This chain connects TRBV7-2 to TRBJ1-3; D remains unclear. Deletions cut 3 bases from V and 1 base from J, with 7 bases between. The CDR3 is 14 amino acids. The germline CDR1 and CDR2 sequences are SGHTA and FQGNSA. CDR3 region: CASSFLLSGNTIYF. The CDR3 bases are TGTGCCAGCAGCTTTCTCCTATCTGGAAACACCATATATTTT.

On this clonotype itself: A single base separates this from a much larger clone, so it may be a read error. The chain employs TRBV28 and TRBJ2-5, with 7 positions matching TRBD2. The J segment lost 3 bases and the V segment lost 6 bases, leaving 16 bases of the junction unmatched. The CDR3 is 17 amino acids. Germline assignment: CDR1 MDHEN and CDR2 SYDVKM. CDR3 amino acids: CASRSGLVRVGKETQYF. In DNA, the CDR3 is TGTGCCAGCAGATCTGGACTAGTGAGAGTAGGGAAAGAGACCCAGTACTTC.

Of note for this clonotype: As the CDR3 is not closed by the conserved phenylalanine or tryptophan, this likely results from a read error. The gene calls are TRBV7-2 and TRBJ2-5; D is unclear. CDR3 size: 13 residues. The V gene's germline CDR1 is SGHTA and CDR2 FQGNSA. Trimming removed 8 bases from V and 0 bases from J, with 10 bases in between. The CDR3 is CASSPTYQETQYS. CDR3 nucleotide sequence: TGTGCCAGCTCACCTACGTACCAAGAGACCCAGTACTCC.